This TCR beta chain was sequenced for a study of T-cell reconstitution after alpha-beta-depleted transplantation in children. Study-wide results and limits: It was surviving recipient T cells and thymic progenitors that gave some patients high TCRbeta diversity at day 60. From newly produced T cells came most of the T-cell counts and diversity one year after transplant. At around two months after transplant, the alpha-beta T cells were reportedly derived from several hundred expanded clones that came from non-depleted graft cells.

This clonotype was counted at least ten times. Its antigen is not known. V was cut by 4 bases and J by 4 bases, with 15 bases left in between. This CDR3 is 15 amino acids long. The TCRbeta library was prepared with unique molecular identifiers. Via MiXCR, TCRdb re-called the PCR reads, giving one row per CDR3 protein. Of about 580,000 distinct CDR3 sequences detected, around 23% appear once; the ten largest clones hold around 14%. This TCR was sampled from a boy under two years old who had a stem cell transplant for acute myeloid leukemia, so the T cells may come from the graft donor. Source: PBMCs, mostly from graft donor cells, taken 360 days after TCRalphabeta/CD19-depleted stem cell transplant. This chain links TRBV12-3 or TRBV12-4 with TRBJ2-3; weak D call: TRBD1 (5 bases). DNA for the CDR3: TGTGCCAGCAGTTCTGACAGCCCCCGTCCAGATACGCAGTATTTT. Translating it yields CASSSDSPRPDTQYF.